This entry concerns a single TCR beta chain. These data belong to a study of blood T cell repertoires in COVID-19. The repertoire was sequenced with immunoSEQ multiplex PCR; TCRdb's copy has only in-frame clones and lacks some. Altogether 300,000 to 350,000 clones are present, over 75% being singletons, with the ten largest covering about 4.7%. In assigning cohorts, the study relied on participant-reported clinical history. Donors in Cohort 3 who had recovered were those with two negative PCRs, healthcare professional clearance, or resolution of their symptoms. Germline values: CDR1 SEHNR, CDR2 FQNEAQ (reference sequence). Trimming removed 0 bases from V and 0 bases from J, with 17 bases in between. The CDR3 runs 18 residues.

Material for sequencing was PBMCs or T cells enriched from blood (not recorded which). This receptor was obtained from a man aged 25 to 40 who had recovered from COVID-19. This chain connects TRBV7-9 to TRBJ1-2, with D tentatively TRBD1 (5 bases). The CDR3 coding sequence is TGTGCCAGCAGCTTAGCTGCGACAGAAATCTTAGCTAACTATGGCTACACCTTC. It specifies CASSLAATEILANYGYTF.